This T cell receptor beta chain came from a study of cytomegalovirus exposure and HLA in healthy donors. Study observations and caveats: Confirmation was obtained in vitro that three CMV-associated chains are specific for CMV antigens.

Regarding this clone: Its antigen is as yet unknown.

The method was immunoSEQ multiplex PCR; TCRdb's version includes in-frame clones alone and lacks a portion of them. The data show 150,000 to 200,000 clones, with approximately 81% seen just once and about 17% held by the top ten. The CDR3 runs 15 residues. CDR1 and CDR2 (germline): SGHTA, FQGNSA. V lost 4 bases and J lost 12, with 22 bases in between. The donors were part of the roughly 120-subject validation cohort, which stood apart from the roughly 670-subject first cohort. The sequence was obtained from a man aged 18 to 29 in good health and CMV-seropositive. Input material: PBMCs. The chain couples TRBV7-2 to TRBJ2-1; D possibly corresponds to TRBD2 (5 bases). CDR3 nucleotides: TGTGCCAGCAGCTCAGGAGCCGTCGGGGTCCGGAGGCAGTTCTTC. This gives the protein CASSSGAVGVRRQFF.